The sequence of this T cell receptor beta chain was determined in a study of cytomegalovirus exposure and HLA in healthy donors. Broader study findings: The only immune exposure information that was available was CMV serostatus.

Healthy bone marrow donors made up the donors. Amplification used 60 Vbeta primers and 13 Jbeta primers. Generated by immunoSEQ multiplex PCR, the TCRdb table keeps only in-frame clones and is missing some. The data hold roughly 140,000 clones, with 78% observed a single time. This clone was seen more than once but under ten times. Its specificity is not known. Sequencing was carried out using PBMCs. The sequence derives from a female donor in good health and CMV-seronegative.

The CDR3 nucleotides are TGTGCCAGCAGCTCCCGTGGAAACACCATATATTTT. Translated, it gives CASSSRGNTIYF. This chain joins TRBV7-2 and TRBJ1-3; D not resolved. The CDR3 runs 12 residues. The germline V gene has CDR1 SGHTA and CDR2 FQGNSA. V dropped 4 bases and J dropped 3 bases, with 4 bases sitting between them.